This T cell receptor beta chain was observed in a study of T cell responses to AZD1222 COVID-19 vaccine. Study information: Pooling covered second doses at about 4 or about 12 weeks. Broader study findings: Across spike, vaccine-associated CD4 TCRs were found, dominant at 160-218 and 743-854. Clonal diversity may have been underestimated, and the donors were mostly white British, with more females than males.

The CDR3 sequence is 12 residues long. Germline V gene data show CDR1 as SNHLY and CDR2 as FYNNEI. The ends were cut back, 3 bases at V and 10 bases at J, with 9 bases in the middle. Regarding this clone: Its matching antigen is unknown.

Generated by immunoSEQ multiplex PCR, the TCRdb table keeps only in-frame clones and is missing some. The sample consists of about 160,000 clones, over 80% of them appearing once. The starting material was peripheral blood, obtained on day 0 of AZD1222 vaccination. The sequence was obtained from an adult in good health. This chain uses TRBV2 with TRBJ1-4, with TRBD1 as a possible D gene (5 bases). The CDR3 DNA reads TGTGCCAGCAGTGATGGGGGAGGAAAACTGTTTTTT. Amino acids: CASSDGGGKLFF.